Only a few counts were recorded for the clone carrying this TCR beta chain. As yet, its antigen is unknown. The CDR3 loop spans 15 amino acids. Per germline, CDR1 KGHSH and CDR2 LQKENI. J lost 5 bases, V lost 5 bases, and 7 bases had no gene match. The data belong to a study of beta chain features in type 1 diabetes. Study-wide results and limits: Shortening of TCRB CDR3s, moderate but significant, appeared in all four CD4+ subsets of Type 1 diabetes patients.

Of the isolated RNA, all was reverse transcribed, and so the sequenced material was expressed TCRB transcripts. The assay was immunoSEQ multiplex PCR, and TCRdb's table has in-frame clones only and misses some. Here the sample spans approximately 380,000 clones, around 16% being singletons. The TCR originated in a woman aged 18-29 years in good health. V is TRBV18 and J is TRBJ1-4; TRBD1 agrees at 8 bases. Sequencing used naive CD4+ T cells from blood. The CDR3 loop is CASSLYRGSNEKLFF. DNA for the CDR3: TGTGCCAGCTCATTGTACAGGGGGTCGAATGAAAAACTGTTTTTT.